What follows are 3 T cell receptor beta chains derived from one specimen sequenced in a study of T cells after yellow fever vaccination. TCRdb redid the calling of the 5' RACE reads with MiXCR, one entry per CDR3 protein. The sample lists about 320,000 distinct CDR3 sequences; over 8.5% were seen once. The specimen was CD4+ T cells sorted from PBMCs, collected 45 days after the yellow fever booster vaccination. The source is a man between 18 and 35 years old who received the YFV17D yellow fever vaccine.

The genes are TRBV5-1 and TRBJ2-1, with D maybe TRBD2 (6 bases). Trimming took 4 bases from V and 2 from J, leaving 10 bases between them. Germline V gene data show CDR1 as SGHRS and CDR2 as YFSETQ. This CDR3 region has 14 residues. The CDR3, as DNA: TGCGCCAGCAGCAGCTGGACTACCTACAATGAGCAGTTCTTC. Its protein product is CASSSWTTYNEQFF.

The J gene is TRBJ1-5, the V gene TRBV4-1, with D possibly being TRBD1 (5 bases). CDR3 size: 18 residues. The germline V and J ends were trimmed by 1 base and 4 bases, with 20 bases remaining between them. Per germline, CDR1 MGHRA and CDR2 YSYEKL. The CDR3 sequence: CASSQGPSTQGANQPQHF. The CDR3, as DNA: TGCGCCAGCAGCCAAGGGCCCTCCACCCAGGGTGCAAATCAGCCCCAGCATTTT.

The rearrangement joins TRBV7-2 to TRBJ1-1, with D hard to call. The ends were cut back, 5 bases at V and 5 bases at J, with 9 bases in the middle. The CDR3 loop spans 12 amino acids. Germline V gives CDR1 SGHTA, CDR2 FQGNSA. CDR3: CASSIRRTEAFF. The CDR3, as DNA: TGTGCCAGCAGCATCCGAAGAACTGAAGCTTTCTTT.